This TCR beta chain was observed in a study of cytomegalovirus exposure and HLA in healthy donors. In the PCR, 60 Vbeta and 13 Jbeta primers were used. Assay: immunoSEQ multiplex PCR; the TCRdb copy retains only in-frame clones and omits some. The repertoire holds about 150,000 clones, with roughly four fifths as singletons. V lost 7 bases to trimming and J lost 8 bases; unmatched junction nucleotides: 11. The germline V gene has CDR1 MDHEN and CDR2 SYDVKM. The CDR3 is made up of 14 amino acids. Sample: PBMCs. The TCR sequence derives from a man aged 18 to 30 in good health and CMV-seronegative. The chain recombines TRBV28 with TRBJ1-1, with TRBD1 matching over 9 bases. CDR3 coding DNA: TGTGCCAGCAATATTTTGGACAGGGGCCCCGAAGCTTTCTTT. Translation gives CASNILDRGPEAFF.